This T cell receptor beta chain was profiled in a study of T cells in localized non-small cell lung cancer. On this clone: Its antigen is not known.

General study results and limits: Uninvolved neighboring lung showed the greatest T cell clonality, exceeding tumor. Turning up in adjacent lung were a median about 56 of the top 100 tumor clones. With higher T cell density in blood came longer overall survival. Tumor samples were not multi-region, leaving intratumor heterogeneity unexcluded.

Assay used: immunoSEQ multiplex PCR; TCRdb lists only in-frame clones, some missing. The table lists under 20,000 clones, around nine tenths of them singletons. This TCR was sampled from a male donor at least 60 years old with stage I squamous cell lung carcinoma. The sequencing used peripheral blood, collected before any cancer treatment.

CDR3 DNA: TGTGCCAGCTCACCAAGGCGGGAGGGCCCCAATGAGCAGTTCTTC. Protein sequence: CASSPRREGPNEQFF. The chain has TRBV18 and TRBJ2-1; 9 bases are shared with TRBD2. V shed 2 bases, J shed 6 bases, and the junction held 5 bases outside the gene matches. The CDR3 totals 15 residues. Germline-derived CDR1 and CDR2 are KGHSH and LQKENI.